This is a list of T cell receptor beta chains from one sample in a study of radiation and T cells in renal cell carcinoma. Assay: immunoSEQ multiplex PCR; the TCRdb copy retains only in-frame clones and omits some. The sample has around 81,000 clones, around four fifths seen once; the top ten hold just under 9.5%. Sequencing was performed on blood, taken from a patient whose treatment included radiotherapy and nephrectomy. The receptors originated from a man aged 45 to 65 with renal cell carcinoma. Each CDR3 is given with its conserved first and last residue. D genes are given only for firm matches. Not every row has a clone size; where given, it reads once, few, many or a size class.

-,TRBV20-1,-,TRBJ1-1,CSARGPGPAFF,TGCAGTGCACGGGGCCCGGGCCCAGCTTTCTTT
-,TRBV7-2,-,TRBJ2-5,CASSLHQGWETQYF,TGTGCCAGCAGCTTACATCAGGGGTGGGAGACCCAGTACTTC
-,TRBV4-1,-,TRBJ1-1,CASSQDKNTEAFF,TGCGCCAGCAGCCAAGACAAGAACACTGAAGCTTTCTTT
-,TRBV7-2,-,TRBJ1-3,CASSTAVGSGNTIYF,TGTGCCAGCAGTACGGCGGTTGGCTCTGGAAACACCATATATTTT
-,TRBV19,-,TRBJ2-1,CASAGRHNEQFF,TGTGCCAGTGCGGGGAGGCACAATGAGCAGTTCTTC
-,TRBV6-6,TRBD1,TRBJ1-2,CASSSPSGQGYGYTF,TGTGCCAGCAGCTCCCCTAGCGGACAGGGTTATGGCTACACCTTC
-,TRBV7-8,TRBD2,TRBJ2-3,CASSLLEAGLPDTQYF,TGTGCCAGCAGCCTACTAGAAGCGGGGCTGCCAGATACGCAGTATTTT
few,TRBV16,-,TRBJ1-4,CASRSERATNEKLFF,TGTGCCAGCAGAAGTGAGCGAGCGACTAATGAAAAACTGTTTTTT
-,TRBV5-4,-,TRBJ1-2,CASSDTSSGIGYTF,TGTGCCAGCAGCGACACCTCTTCAGGGATAGGCTACACCTTC
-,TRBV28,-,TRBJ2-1,CASSWDSPGNEQLF,TGTGCCAGCAGTTGGGACTCCCCCGGAAATGAGCAGCTCTTC
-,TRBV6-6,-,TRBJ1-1,CASSPQGSNTEAFF,TGTGCCAGCAGCCCCCAGGGGTCGAACACTGAAGCTTTCTTT
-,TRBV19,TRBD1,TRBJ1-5,CASRGGLYQPQHF,TGTGCCAGCAGGGGGGGGCTGTACCAGCCCCAGCATTTT
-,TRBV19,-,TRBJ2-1,CASSLYLRSYNEQFF,TGTGCCAGTAGTCTATACCTCAGGAGTTACAATGAGCAGTTCTTC
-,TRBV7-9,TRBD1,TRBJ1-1,CASSITGGEVREAFF,TGTGCCAGCAGCATAACAGGGGGCGAGGTGAGGGAAGCTTTCTTT